A single sample gave rise to the 20 T cell receptor beta chains below, sequenced in a study of blood T cell repertoires in COVID-19. TCRdb's copy holds only in-frame clones and misses some; the assay was immunoSEQ multiplex PCR. Here the sample spans under 500,000 clones, over 75% being singletons. Sequenced material: PBMCs or T cells enriched from blood (not recorded which). The source is a man aged 25-45 years who had recovered from COVID-19.

The chain employs TRBV28 and TRBJ2-4; a possible D gene is TRBD2 (5 bases). The germline V gene has CDR1 MDHEN and CDR2 SYDVKM. This CDR3 has 15 amino acids. V was shortened by 3 bases and J by 6 bases, with 15 bases between the two germline ends. CDR3: CASSFPTRIGNIQYF. The CDR3 DNA sequence: TGTGCCAGCAGTTTCCCCACTAGAATCGGAAACATTCAGTACTTC.

This rearrangement joins TRBV11-2 to TRBJ1-2; TRBD1 is a possible D gene (6 bases). The germline CDR1 and CDR2 sequences are SGHAT and FQNNGV. V was cut by 1 base and J by 3 bases, with 6 bases left in between. This CDR3 spans 13 amino acids. The CDR3 DNA reads as TGTGCCAGCAGCTTAGGACAGGACTATGGCTACACCTTC. Its protein product is CASSLGQDYGYTF.

This clone was seen a single time. The rearrangement joins TRBV6-4 to TRBJ1-4, with D possibly matching TRBD1 (5 bases). This CDR3 is 15 amino acids long. Germline-derived CDR1 and CDR2 are MRHNA and SNTAGT. The ends were cut back, 3 bases at V and 4 bases at J, with 12 bases in the middle. The CDR3 is CASSEGAGRNEKLFF. CDR3 nucleotides: TGTGCCAGCAGTGAAGGGGCAGGGCGTAATGAAAAACTGTTTTTT.

The rearrangement links TRBV12-5 to TRBJ2-1; 14 nucleotides line up with TRBD2. Germline V gene lookup returns CDR1 LGHNT and CDR2 FRNRAP. The CDR3 spans 17 residues. V dropped 6 bases and J dropped 7; count of bases not matched to a gene: 11. The CDR3 DNA is TGTGCTAGTGGCCGGGGACTAGCGGGAGCGGGTGGTAATGAGCAGTTCTTC. Translation gives CASGRGLAGAGGNEQFF.

Only a few counts were recorded for this clone. This chain joins TRBV6-5 and TRBJ1-6; D possibly corresponds to TRBD1 (6 bases). Germline values: CDR1 MNHEY, CDR2 SVGAGI. V lost 6 bases and J lost 9, with 9 bases in between. The length of the CDR3 is 12 residues. CDR3 region: CASRNRVSPLHF. For the CDR3, the DNA is TGTGCCAGCAGAAACAGGGTTTCACCCCTCCACTTT.

The chain joins TRBV3-1 (or the pseudogene TRBV3-2) to TRBJ2-2; 14 bases are a match to TRBD2. Germline loops: CDR1 LGHDT, CDR2 YNNKEL (reference sequence). V was pared by 4 bases and J by 8 bases, with 6 bases of the junction left unmatched. This CDR3 has 16 residues. CDR3 sequence: CASSPPGLAGAGELFF. The DNA for the CDR3 is TGTGCCAGCAGCCCCCCGGGACTAGCGGGAGCGGGGGAGCTGTTTTTT.

This chain connects TRBV12-3 or TRBV12-4 to TRBJ1-5; D is undetermined. Trimming stripped 2 bases from V and 0 bases from J, with 2 bases between. The CDR3 spans 13 residues. Written as DNA, the CDR3 is TGTGCCAGCAGTTTATATAGCAATCAGCCCCAGCATTTT. Its translation: CASSLYSNQPQHF.

The chain joins TRBV5-1 to TRBJ1-2; TRBD1 aligns across 9 bases. Per germline, CDR1 SGHRS and CDR2 YFSETQ. V shed 0 bases and J 4 bases; nucleotides not matched to a gene: 4. The CDR3 extends over 15 amino acids. CDR3: CASSLEGQGGYGYTF. In DNA, the CDR3 is TGCGCCAGCAGCTTGGAGGGACAGGGCGGCTATGGCTACACCTTC.

Concerning this clone: One end of the junction is discordant with germline, which a read error may explain. This chain connects TRBV6-5 to TRBJ2-4, with a tentative D call TRBD1 (6 bases). Germline V CDR1 and CDR2: MNHEY, SVGAGI. The CDR3 sequence is 13 residues long. DNA of the CDR3: TGTGCCAGCAGTTACTCGAACAGGGCTCTTGAGGACTTC. Amino acids: CASSYSNRALEDF.

The chain uses TRBV11-2 and TRBJ2-7; 7 nucleotides align to TRBD1. In germline, CDR1 is SGHAT, CDR2 FQNNGV. CDR3 length: 16 residues. With V trimmed by 3 bases and J by 3 bases, 11 bases remained unmatched. The CDR3 reads CASSLRTGQSIYEQYF. The DNA for the CDR3 is TGTGCCAGCAGCTTGCGGACGGGACAGTCTATCTACGAGCAGTACTTC.

The J gene is TRBJ1-1, the V gene TRBV6-5, with D unclear. The V end was cut by 2 bases, the J end by 5 bases, with 9 bases between. The germline gives CDR1 MNHEY, CDR2 SVGAGI. The CDR3 runs to 13 residues. Here the CDR3 reads CASSYREGTEAFF. CDR3 sequence (DNA): TGTGCCAGCAGTTACCGGGAAGGGACTGAAGCTTTCTTT.

J is TRBJ2-5 and V is TRBV27; the match to TRBD1 covers 12 bases. Germline values: CDR1 MNHEY, CDR2 SMNVEV (reference sequence). The CDR3 has 16 amino acids. J was trimmed by 4 bases and V by 6 bases; bases with no gene match: 9. In DNA, the CDR3 is TGTGCCAGCAGCCTAATACCGGGACAGGGGGCAGAGACCCAGTACTTC. Translated, it gives CASSLIPGQGAETQYF.

V gene TRBV7-9 combines with J gene TRBJ2-7, with D perhaps TRBD2 (6 bases). This CDR3 is built from 12 residues. V was pared by 5 bases and J by 5 bases, with 10 bases between. Germline lookup yields CDR1 SEHNR and CDR2 FQNEAQ (reference sequence). DNA of the CDR3: TGTGCCAGCAGCATACTAGCCCACGAGCAGTACTTC. It is translated as CASSILAHEQYF.

V and J are TRBV20-1 and TRBJ2-5; TRBD2 matches at 12 bases. This CDR3 region has 15 residues. Germline values: CDR1 DFQATT, CDR2 SNEGSKA (reference sequence). V was pared by 6 bases and J by 9 bases, with 14 bases of the junction left unmatched. Written as DNA, the CDR3 is TGCAGTGCCAGTAGACTAGCGGGAGTTAATATGGCCCAGTACTTC. Residues: CSASRLAGVNMAQYF.

The rearrangement uses TRBV11-2 and TRBJ1-1; no clear D. CDR3 length: 11 residues. Trimming removed 5 bases at V and 7 bases at J, with 8 bases between. Germline values: CDR1 SGHAT, CDR2 FQNNGV. The CDR3 DNA sequence: TGTGCCAGCAGCCACGGGTTTGAAGCTTTCTTT. As protein: CASSHGFEAFF.

This chain links TRBV19 with TRBJ2-1, with TRBD2 matching over 10 bases. Germline CDR1 LNHDA, CDR2 SQIVND (reference sequence). The CDR3 has 16 amino acids. Trimming removed 3 bases from V and 2 bases from J; junction bases left unmatched: 4. As DNA, the CDR3 is TGTGCCAGTAGTATCACTAGCGGGAACCCCTACAATGAGCAGTTCTTC. Translating gives CASSITSGNPYNEQFF.

The J gene is TRBJ2-7, the V gene TRBV7-2, with TRBD1 matching over 9 bases. V gave up 1 base and J gave up 3 bases; unmatched junction bases: 4. This CDR3 contains 15 residues. CDR1 and CDR2 (germline): SGHTA, FQGNSA. CDR3 nucleotides: TGTGCCAGCAGCTTAGTCCCGGGACAGGGCTACGAGCAGTACTTC. Translated: CASSLVPGQGYEQYF.

The rearrangement links TRBV5-1 to TRBJ1-3; no definite D call. The length of the CDR3 is 15 residues. Trimming removed 0 bases at V and 0 bases at J, with 7 bases between. Germline V gene lookup returns CDR1 SGHRS and CDR2 YFSETQ. CDR3 amino acids: CASSLESISGNTIYF. CDR3 in DNA: TGCGCCAGCAGCTTGGAATCCATCTCTGGAAACACCATATATTTT.

The rearrangement links TRBV11-2 to TRBJ2-7; D is possibly TRBD1 (6 bases). Deletions cut 4 bases from V and 3 bases from J, with 13 bases between. Germline CDR1 and CDR2: SGHAT and FQNNGV. This CDR3 contains 14 residues. This CDR3 reads CASSSRQGIYEQYF. The DNA for the CDR3 is TGTGCCAGCAGCTCACGGCAGGGGATCTACGAGCAGTACTTC. Full variable domain (missing parts from reference TRBV11-2 and TRBJ2-7): EAGVAQSPRYKIIEKRQSVAFWCNPISGHATLYWYQQILGQGPKLLIQFQNNGVVDDSQLPKDRFSAERLKGVDSTLKIQPAKLEDSAVYLCASSSRQGIYEQYFGPGTRLTVT.

In nucleotides, the CDR3 is TGTGCCAGCTCCCTAGCGGGAGGTGTAAATGAGCAGTTCTTC. Protein product: CASSLAGGVNEQFF. This chain connects TRBV6-5 to TRBJ2-1, with 11 nucleotides matching TRBD2. Looked up from germline, CDR1 is MNHEY and CDR2 is SVGAGI. Germline trimming cut 8 bases from V and 7 bases from J; bases unmatched to any gene: 7. CDR3 size: 14 residues.